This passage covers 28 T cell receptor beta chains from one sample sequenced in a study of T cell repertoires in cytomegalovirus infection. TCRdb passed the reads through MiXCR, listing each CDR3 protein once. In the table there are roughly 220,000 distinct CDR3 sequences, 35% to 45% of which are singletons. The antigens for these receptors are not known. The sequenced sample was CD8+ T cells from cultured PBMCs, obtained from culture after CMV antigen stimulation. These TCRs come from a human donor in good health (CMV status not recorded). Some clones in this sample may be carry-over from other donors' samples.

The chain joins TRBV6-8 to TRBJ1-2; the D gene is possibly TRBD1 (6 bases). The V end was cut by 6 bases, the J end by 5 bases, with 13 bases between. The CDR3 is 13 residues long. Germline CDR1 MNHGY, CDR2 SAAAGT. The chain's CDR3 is CASRPQGWYGYTF. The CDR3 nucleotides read TGTGCCAGCAGGCCACAGGGCTGGTATGGCTACACCTTC.

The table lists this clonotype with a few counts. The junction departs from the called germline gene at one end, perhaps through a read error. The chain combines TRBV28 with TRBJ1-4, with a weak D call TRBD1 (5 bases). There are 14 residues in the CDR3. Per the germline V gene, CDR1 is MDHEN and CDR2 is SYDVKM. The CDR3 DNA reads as TGTGCCAGCACCGGGACTGGTCCTAACGAAAAACTGTTTTTT. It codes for CASTGTGPNEKLFF.

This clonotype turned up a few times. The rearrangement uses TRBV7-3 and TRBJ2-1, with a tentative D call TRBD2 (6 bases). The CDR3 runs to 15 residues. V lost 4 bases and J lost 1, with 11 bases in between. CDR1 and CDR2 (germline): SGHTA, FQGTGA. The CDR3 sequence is CASSYGGSSYNEQFF. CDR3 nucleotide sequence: TGTGCCAGCAGCTATGGGGGGTCATCCTACAATGAGCAGTTCTTC.

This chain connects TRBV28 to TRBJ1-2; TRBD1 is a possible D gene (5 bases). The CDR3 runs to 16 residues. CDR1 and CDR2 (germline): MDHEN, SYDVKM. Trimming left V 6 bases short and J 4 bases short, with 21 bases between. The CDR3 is CASRGPRLSPLYGYTF. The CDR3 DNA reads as TGTGCCAGCAGGGGGCCTAGACTGTCCCCCCTCTATGGCTACACCTTC.

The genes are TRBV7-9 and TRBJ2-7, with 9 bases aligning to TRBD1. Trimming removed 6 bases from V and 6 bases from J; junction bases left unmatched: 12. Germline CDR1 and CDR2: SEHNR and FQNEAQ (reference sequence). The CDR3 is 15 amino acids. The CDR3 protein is CASRPNRGPNSEQYF. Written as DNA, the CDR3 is TGTGCCAGCAGACCGAACAGGGGGCCGAATAGCGAGCAGTACTTC.

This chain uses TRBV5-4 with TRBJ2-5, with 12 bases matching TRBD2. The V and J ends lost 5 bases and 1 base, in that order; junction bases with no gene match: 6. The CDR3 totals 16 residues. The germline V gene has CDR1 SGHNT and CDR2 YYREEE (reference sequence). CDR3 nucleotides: TGTGCCAGCAGGTCCACTAGCGGGGGGCCCCAAGAGACCCAGTACTTC. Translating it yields CASRSTSGGPQETQYF.

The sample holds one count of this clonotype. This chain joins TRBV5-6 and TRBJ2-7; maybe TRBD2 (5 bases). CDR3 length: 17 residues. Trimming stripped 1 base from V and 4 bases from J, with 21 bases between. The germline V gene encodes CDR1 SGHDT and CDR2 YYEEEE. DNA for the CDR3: TGTGCCAGCAGCTTGAAAATCCGGACTCTGCGAGAATACGAGCAGTACTTC. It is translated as CASSLKIRTLREYEQYF.

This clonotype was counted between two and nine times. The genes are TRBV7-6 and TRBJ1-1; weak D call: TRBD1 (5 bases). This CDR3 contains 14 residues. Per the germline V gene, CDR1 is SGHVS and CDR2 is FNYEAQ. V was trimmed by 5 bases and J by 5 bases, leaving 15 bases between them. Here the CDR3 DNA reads TGTGCCAGCAGCCCCGAGATCGGGGGAACTGAAGCTTTCTTT. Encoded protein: CASSPEIGGTEAFF.

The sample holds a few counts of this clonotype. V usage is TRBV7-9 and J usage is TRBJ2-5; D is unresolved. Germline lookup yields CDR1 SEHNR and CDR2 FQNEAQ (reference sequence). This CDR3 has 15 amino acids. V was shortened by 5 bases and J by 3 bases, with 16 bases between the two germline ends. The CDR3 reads CASSGLPREKETQYF. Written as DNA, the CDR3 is TGTGCCAGCAGCGGCCTACCCCGCGAGAAAGAGACCCAGTACTTC.

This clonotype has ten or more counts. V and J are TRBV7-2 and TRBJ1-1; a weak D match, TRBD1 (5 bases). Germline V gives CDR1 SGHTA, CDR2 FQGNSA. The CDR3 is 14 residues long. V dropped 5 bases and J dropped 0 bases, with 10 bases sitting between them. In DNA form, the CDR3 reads TGTGCCAGCAGCACCAGGGAGATGAACACTGAAGCTTTCTTT. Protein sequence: CASSTREMNTEAFF. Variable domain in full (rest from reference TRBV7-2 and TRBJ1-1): GAGVSQSPSNKVTEKGKDVELRCDPISGHTALYWYRQSLGQGLEFLIYFQGNSAPDKSGLPSDRFSAERTGGSVSTLTIQRTQQEDSAVYLCASSTREMNTEAFFGQGTRLTVV.

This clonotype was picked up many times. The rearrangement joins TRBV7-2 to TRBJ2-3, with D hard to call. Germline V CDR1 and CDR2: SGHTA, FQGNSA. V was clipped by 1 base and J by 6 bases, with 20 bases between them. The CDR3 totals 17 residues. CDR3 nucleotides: TGTGCCAGCAGCTTAGAGGTGCTACCTCAAGATTCTGATACGCAGTATTTT. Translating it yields CASSLEVLPQDSDTQYF.

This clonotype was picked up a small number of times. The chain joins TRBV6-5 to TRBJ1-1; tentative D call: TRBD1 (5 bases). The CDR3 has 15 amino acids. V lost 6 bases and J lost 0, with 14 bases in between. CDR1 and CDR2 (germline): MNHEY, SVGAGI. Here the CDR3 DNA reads TGTGCCAGCAGACAACAGGCTACTTTGAACACTGAAGCTTTCTTT. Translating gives CASRQQATLNTEAFF.

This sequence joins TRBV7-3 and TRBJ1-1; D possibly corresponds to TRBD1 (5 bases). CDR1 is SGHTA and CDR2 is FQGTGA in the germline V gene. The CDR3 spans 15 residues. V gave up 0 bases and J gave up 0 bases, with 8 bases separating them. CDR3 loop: CASSLTGGVNTEAFF. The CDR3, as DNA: TGTGCCAGCAGCTTAACGGGAGGGGTGAACACTGAAGCTTTCTTT.

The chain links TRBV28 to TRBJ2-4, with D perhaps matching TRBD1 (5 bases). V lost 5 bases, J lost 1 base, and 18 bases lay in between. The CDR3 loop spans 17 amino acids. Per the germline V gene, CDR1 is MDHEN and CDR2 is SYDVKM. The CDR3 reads CASSRGPRLTAKNIQYF. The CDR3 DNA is TGTGCCAGCAGTAGGGGTCCCAGGCTCACGGCCAAAAACATTCAGTACTTC.

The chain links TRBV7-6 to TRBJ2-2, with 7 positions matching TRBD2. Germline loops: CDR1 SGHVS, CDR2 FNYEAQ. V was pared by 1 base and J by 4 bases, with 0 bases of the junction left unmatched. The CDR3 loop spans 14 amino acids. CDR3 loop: CASSLGEGTGELFF. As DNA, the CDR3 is TGTGCCAGCAGCTTAGGGGAGGGCACCGGGGAGCTGTTTTTT.

This CDR3 reads CASSAGTGAYEQYF. The CDR3 DNA follows: TGTGCCAGCAGTGCCGGGACAGGGGCCTACGAGCAGTACTTC. V and J are TRBV28 and TRBJ2-7; 10 bases are a match to TRBD1. This CDR3 is 14 amino acids long. Per the germline V gene, CDR1 is MDHEN and CDR2 is SYDVKM. V lost 5 bases to trimming and J lost 2 bases; unmatched junction nucleotides: 3.

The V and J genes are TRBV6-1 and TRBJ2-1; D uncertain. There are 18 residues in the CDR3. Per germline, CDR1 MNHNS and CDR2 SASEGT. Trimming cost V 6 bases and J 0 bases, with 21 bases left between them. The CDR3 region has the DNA TGTGCCAGCAGCACCGGACGGATACTCCTAAACTCCTACAATGAGCAGTTCTTC. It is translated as CASSTGRILLNSYNEQFF.

The CDR3 DNA reads as TGTGCCAGCAGGGGAAATCCGGGACTAGAGTCGAAGGAGCAGTACTTC. This gives the protein CASRGNPGLESKEQYF. V gene TRBV28 combines with J gene TRBJ2-7; 8 bases match TRBD2. The ends lost 6 bases at V and 7 bases at J; junction bases unmatched: 17. Germline V gene sequence: CDR1 MDHEN, CDR2 SYDVKM. The CDR3 sequence is 16 residues long.

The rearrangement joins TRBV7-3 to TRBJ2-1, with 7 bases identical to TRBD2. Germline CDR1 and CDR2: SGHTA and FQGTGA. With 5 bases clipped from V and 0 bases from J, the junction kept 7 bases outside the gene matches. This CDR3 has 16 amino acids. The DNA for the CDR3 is TGTGCCAGCAGCCTAGACCGGGACTACTCCTACAATGAGCAGTTCTTC. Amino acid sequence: CASSLDRDYSYNEQFF.

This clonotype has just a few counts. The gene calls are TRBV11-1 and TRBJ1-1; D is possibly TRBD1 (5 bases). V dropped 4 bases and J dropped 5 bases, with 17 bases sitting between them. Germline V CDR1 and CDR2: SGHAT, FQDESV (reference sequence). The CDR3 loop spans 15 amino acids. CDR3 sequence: CASSSIPGRRTEAFF. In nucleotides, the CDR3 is TGTGCCAGCAGCTCTATACCGGGACGGAGGACTGAAGCTTTCTTT.

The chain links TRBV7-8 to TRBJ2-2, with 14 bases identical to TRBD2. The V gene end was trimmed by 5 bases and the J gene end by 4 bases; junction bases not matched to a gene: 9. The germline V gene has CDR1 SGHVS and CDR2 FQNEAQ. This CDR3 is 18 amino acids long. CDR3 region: CASSPRGTSGGLTGELFF. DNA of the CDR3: TGTGCCAGCAGCCCGCGCGGGACTAGCGGGGGACTCACCGGGGAGCTGTTTTTT.

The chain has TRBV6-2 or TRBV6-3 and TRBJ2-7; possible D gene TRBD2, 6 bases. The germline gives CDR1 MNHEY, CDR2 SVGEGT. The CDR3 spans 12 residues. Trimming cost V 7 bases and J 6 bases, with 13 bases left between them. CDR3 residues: CASNGRRGEQYF. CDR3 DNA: TGTGCCAGCAACGGCCGGCGGGGCGAGCAGTACTTC.

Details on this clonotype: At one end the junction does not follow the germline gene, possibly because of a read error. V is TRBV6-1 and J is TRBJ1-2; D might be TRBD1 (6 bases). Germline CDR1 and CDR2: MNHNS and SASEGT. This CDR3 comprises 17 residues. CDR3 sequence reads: CVSLLVWRTASNYGYTF. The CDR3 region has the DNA TGTGTCAGCCTACTCGTTTGGAGGACAGCTTCTAACTATGGCTACACCTTC.

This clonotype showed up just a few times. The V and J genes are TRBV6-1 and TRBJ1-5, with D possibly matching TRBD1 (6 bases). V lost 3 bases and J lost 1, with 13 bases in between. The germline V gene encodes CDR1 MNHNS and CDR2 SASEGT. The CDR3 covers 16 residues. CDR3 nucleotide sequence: TGTGCCAGCAGTGACTACAGGGAGGTCAGCAATCAGCCCCAGCATTTT. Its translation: CASSDYREVSNQPQHF.

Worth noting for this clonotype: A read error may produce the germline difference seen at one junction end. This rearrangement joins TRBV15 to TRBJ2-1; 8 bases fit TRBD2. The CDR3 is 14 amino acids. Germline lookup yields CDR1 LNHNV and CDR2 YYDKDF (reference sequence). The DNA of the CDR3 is TGTGCCACCAGGGCGGGGGGCTCCGACAATGAGCAGTTCTTC. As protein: CATRAGGSDNEQFF.

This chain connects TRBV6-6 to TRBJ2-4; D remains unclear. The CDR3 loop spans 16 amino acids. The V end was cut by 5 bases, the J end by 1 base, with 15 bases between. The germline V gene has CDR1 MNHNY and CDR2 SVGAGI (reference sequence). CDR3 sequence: CASSNPRNFAKNIQYF. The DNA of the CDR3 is TGTGCCAGCAGTAACCCGAGGAATTTTGCCAAAAACATTCAGTACTTC.

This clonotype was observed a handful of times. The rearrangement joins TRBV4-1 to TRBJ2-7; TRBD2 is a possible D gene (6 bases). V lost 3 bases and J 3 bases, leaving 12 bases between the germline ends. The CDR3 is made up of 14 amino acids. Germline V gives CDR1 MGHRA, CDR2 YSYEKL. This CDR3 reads CASSQELAFYEQYF. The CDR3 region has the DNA TGCGCCAGCAGCCAGGAACTAGCTTTCTACGAGCAGTACTTC.

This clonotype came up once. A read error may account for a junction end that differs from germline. CDR3: CASSQGGVF. CDR3 DNA sequence: TGTGCCAGCAGCCAAGGGGGGGTCTTT. The chain carries TRBV6-6 and TRBJ1-1, with a tentative D call TRBD1 (6 bases). Per the germline V gene, CDR1 is MNHNY and CDR2 is SVGAGI (reference sequence). The CDR3 spans 9 residues.